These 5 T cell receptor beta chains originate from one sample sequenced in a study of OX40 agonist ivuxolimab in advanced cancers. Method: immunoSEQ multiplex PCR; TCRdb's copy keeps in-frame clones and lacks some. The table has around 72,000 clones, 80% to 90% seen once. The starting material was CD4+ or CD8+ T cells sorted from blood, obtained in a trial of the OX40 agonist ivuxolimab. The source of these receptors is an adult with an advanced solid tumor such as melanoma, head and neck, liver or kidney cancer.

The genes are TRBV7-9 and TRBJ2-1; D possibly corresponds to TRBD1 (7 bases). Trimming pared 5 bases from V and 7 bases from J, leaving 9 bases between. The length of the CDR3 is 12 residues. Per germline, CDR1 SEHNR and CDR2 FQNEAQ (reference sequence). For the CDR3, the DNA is TGTGCCAGCAGCCCAGGGGGGAATGAGCAGTTCTTC. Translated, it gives CASSPGGNEQFF.

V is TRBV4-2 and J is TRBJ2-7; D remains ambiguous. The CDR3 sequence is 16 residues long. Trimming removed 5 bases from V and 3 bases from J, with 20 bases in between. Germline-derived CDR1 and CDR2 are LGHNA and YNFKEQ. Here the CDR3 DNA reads TGTGCCAGCAGCTCTTCTTACGGGCGACCCCTCTACGAGCAGTACTTC. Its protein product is CASSSSYGRPLYEQYF.

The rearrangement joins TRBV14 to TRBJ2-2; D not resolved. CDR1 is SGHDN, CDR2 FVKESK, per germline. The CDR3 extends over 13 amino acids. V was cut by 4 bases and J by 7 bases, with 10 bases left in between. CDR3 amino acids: CASSLSLIGELFF. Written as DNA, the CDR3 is TGTGCCAGCAGCCTAAGCCTCATCGGGGAGCTGTTTTTT.

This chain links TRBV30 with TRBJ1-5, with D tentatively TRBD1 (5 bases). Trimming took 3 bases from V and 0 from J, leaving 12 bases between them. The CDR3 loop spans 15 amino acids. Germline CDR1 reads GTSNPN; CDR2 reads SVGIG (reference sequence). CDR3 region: CAWSPGGHSNQPQHF. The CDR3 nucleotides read TGTGCCTGGAGCCCCGGGGGTCATAGCAATCAGCCCCAGCATTTT.

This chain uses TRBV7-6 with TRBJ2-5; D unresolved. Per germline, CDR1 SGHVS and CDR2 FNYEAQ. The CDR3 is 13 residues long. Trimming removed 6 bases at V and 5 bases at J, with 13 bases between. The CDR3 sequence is CASRPRLMETQYF. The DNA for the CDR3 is TGTGCCAGCAGGCCAAGGTTGATGGAGACCCAGTACTTC.